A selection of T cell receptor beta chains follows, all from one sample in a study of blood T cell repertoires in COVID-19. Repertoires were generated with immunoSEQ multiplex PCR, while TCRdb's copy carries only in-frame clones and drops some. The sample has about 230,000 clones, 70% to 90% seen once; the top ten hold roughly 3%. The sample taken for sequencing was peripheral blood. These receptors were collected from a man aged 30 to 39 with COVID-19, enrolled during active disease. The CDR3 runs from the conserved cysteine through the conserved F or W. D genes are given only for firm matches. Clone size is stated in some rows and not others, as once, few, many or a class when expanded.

CDR3aa: CATSRPGTIAFF
CDR3nt: TGTGCCACCAGCAGACCCGGGACAATTGCGTTCTTC
abundance: -
v_gene: TRBV15
d_gene: -
j_gene: TRBJ2-1

CDR3aa: CASSVLRSNYGYTF
CDR3nt: TGTGCCAGTAGCGTACTTCGGTCGAACTATGGCTACACCTTC
abundance: -
v_gene: TRBV19
d_gene: -
j_gene: TRBJ1-2

CDR3aa: CASSQSQSQPQHF
CDR3nt: TGCGCCAGCAGCCAGTCTCAAAGCCAGCCCCAGCATTTT
abundance: -
v_gene: TRBV4-3
d_gene: -
j_gene: TRBJ1-5

CDR3aa: CASSEQGRGAFF
CDR3nt: TGTGCCAGCAGCGAACAGGGGAGAGGCGCTTTCTTT
abundance: -
v_gene: TRBV13
d_gene: TRBD1
j_gene: TRBJ1-1

CDR3aa: CAFGQGPYYGYTF
CDR3nt: TGTGCCTTCGGACAGGGCCCGTACTATGGCTACACCTTC
abundance: -
v_gene: TRBV30
d_gene: TRBD1
j_gene: TRBJ1-2

CDR3aa: CASSFVRGTAYNSPLHF
CDR3nt: TGTGCCAGCAGCTTCGTTAGGGGTACGGCCTATAATTCACCCCTCCACTTT
abundance: -
v_gene: TRBV7-9
d_gene: -
j_gene: TRBJ1-6

CDR3aa: CASFLRSPTEAFF
CDR3nt: TGTGCCAGCTTTTTACGGAGCCCGACTGAAGCTTTCTTT
abundance: -
v_gene: TRBV5-6
d_gene: -
j_gene: TRBJ1-1

CDR3aa: CASSLPTSGDLTDTQYF
CDR3nt: TGTGCCAGCAGCTTACCCACTAGCGGGGACCTCACAGATACGCAGTATTTT
abundance: -
v_gene: TRBV7-9
d_gene: TRBD2
j_gene: TRBJ2-3

CDR3aa: CASSGGSSNQPQHF
CDR3nt: TGTGCCAGCAGCGGAGGCAGTAGCAATCAGCCCCAGCATTTT
abundance: -
v_gene: TRBV9
d_gene: -
j_gene: TRBJ1-5

CDR3aa: CASSLTQSGYTF
CDR3nt: TGCGCCAGCAGCTTAACCCAGTCCGGCTACACCTTC
abundance: once
v_gene: TRBV5-1
d_gene: -
j_gene: TRBJ1-2

CDR3aa: CASRRSPSGGSYNEQFF
CDR3nt: TGTGCCAGCAGGAGGTCCCCTAGCGGGGGCTCCTACAATGAGCAGTTCTTC
abundance: once
v_gene: TRBV27
d_gene: TRBD2
j_gene: TRBJ2-1

CDR3aa: CASSQGQVNEKLFF
CDR3nt: TGCGCCAGCAGCCAGGGACAGGTTAATGAAAAACTGTTTTTT
abundance: -
v_gene: TRBV4-1
d_gene: TRBD1
j_gene: TRBJ1-4

CDR3aa: CASSPHPRESNTEAFF
CDR3nt: TGTGCCAGCAGCCCACACCCGAGGGAATCGAACACTGAAGCTTTCTTT
abundance: -
v_gene: TRBV21-1
d_gene: -
j_gene: TRBJ1-1

CDR3aa: CASITAGGPGELFF
CDR3nt: TGTGCCAGTATTACAGCGGGAGGTCCCGGGGAGCTGTTTTTT
abundance: -
v_gene: TRBV19
d_gene: TRBD2
j_gene: TRBJ2-2

CDR3aa: CASSSPPGVKDTQYF
CDR3nt: TGTGCCAGCAGTTCCCCCCCGGGGGTTAAAGATACGCAGTATTTT
abundance: -
v_gene: TRBV6-5
d_gene: -
j_gene: TRBJ2-3

CDR3aa: CASSMSGTEGFF
CDR3nt: TGTGCCAGTAGTATGTCGGGCACAGAGGGTTTCTTT
abundance: -
v_gene: TRBV19
d_gene: -
j_gene: TRBJ1-1

CDR3aa: CASSGEAGGYLYNEQFF
CDR3nt: TGTGCCAGCAGCGGAGAAGCGGGAGGTTACCTTTACAATGAGCAGTTCTTC
abundance: once
v_gene: TRBV7-6
d_gene: TRBD2
j_gene: TRBJ2-1

CDR3aa: CASSSDRDDGYTF
CDR3nt: TGTGCCAGCAGCTCGGACAGGGACGATGGCTACACCTTC
abundance: -
v_gene: TRBV5-5
d_gene: TRBD1
j_gene: TRBJ1-2

CDR3aa: CASSVAASGLYNEQFF
CDR3nt: TGTGCCAGCAGTGTGGCGGCTAGCGGCCTATACAATGAGCAGTTCTTC
abundance: -
v_gene: TRBV6-1
d_gene: TRBD2
j_gene: TRBJ2-1

CDR3aa: CASSLIQGPVTGELFF
CDR3nt: TGTGCCAGCAGCTTGATTCAGGGGCCGGTCACCGGGGAGCTGTTTTTT
abundance: once
v_gene: TRBV11-3
d_gene: -
j_gene: TRBJ2-2

CDR3aa: CASSLETLAF
CDR3nt: TGTGCCAGCAGTTTAGAGACACTTGCCTTC
abundance: -
v_gene: TRBV28
d_gene: -
j_gene: TRBJ1-2

CDR3aa: CASSLEEANYGYTF
CDR3nt: TGTGCCAGCAGCTTAGAGGAGGCTAACTATGGCTACACCTTC
abundance: -
v_gene: TRBV7-9
d_gene: -
j_gene: TRBJ1-2

CDR3aa: CASSFRQGGNQPQHF
CDR3nt: TGTGCCAGCAGTTTCCGACAGGGCGGCAATCAGCCCCAGCATTTT
abundance: few
v_gene: TRBV27
d_gene: TRBD1
j_gene: TRBJ1-5

CDR3aa: CASSLAVQVAYEQYF
CDR3nt: TGTGCCAGCAGCTTAGCTGTACAGGTCGCCTACGAGCAGTACTTC
abundance: -
v_gene: TRBV7-9
d_gene: -
j_gene: TRBJ2-7

CDR3aa: CASSSGAYYEQYF
CDR3nt: TGTGCCAGCAGTTCTGGGGCGTACTACGAGCAGTACTTC
abundance: once
v_gene: TRBV27
d_gene: -
j_gene: TRBJ2-7

CDR3aa: CSVGQRLNTEAFF
CDR3nt: TGCAGCGTAGGCCAGCGCCTGAACACTGAAGCTTTCTTT
abundance: -
v_gene: TRBV29-1
d_gene: -
j_gene: TRBJ1-1

CDR3aa: CASSQAEGSGGETQYF
CDR3nt: TGCGCCAGCAGCCAAGCCGAGGGGAGCGGGGGAGAGACCCAGTACTTC
abundance: -
v_gene: TRBV4-1
d_gene: TRBD2
j_gene: TRBJ2-5

CDR3aa: CASSYAGQGTYGYTF
CDR3nt: TGTGCCAGCAGTTACGCCGGACAGGGGACCTATGGCTACACCTTC
abundance: -
v_gene: TRBV6-5
d_gene: TRBD1
j_gene: TRBJ1-2

CDR3aa: CSVIGDRRGSGANVLTF
CDR3nt: TGCAGCGTTATAGGGGACAGAAGGGGTTCTGGGGCCAACGTCCTGACTTTC
abundance: -
v_gene: TRBV29-1
d_gene: TRBD1
j_gene: TRBJ2-6

CDR3aa: CASSALVTSGGPSSYNEQFF
CDR3nt: TGTGCCAGCAGCGCCCTAGTGACTAGCGGGGGGCCGAGCTCCTACAATGAGCAGTTCTTC
abundance: -
v_gene: TRBV14
d_gene: TRBD2
j_gene: TRBJ2-1

CDR3aa: CASSSILTGLYGYTF
CDR3nt: TGTGCCAGCAGTTCGATACTTACAGGGTTATATGGCTACACCTTC
abundance: -
v_gene: TRBV27
d_gene: -
j_gene: TRBJ1-2

CDR3aa: CASSLNTPGQTGNSPLHF
CDR3nt: TGTGCCAGCAGCTTAAATACCCCCGGACAGACGGGCAATTCACCCCTCCACTTT
abundance: -
v_gene: TRBV7-3
d_gene: -
j_gene: TRBJ1-6